Listed here is a single T cell receptor (beta chain). Which antigen it targets is not known. Base qualities were left out, and no much larger clone turns up one base away. V lost 5 bases and J lost 2 bases, and the count of bases not matched to a germline gene is 10. From a lookup of the germline V gene, CDR1 and CDR2 are MNHEY and SVGEGT. The CDR3 runs 16 amino acids, cysteine and phenylalanine included. The entry retains the CDR3 DNA only, 48 bases that are in frame from base 1. This entry comes from a study of immune characteristics of hereditary and idiopathic chronic pancreatitis. Study-level background: Local immune cells and TCRbeta repertoires in the pancreas were profiled in this study for hereditary and idiopathic chronic pancreatitis, with control organ donor pancreases used for comparison. In total, roughly five control pancreases, fewer than 10 hereditary chronic pancreatitis pancreases and roughly six idiopathic chronic pancreatitis pancreases underwent TCRbeta sequencing. The gDNA-based approach was selected because the approach required minimal in vitro experimental manipulation of T cells infiltrating the pancreas. The study at large found these results: Chronic pancreatitis caused by alcohol use was excluded from the study. Compared with controls, both chronic pancreatitis groups had significantly higher TCRbeta repertoire diversity and lower clonality. Because patient tissue could be obtained only at the time of TPIAT, immune findings may have been influenced by differences in disease duration. Hereditary and idiopathic chronic pancreatitis differed in Vbeta-Jbeta gene family usage, including TRBV10, TRBV19, TRBV23 and TRBV5. Numbers of productive TCR rearrangements correlated positively with disease severity scores among over ten chronic pancreatitis patients.

Patients undergoing total pancreatectomy with islet autotransplantation (TPIAT) were the source of the chronic pancreatitis pancreas tissue. No known history of diabetes was present in the included chronic pancreatitis patients. For TCRbeta sequencing, genomic DNA was pulled straight from bulk pancreas tissue, skipping any T cell sorting. No particular cause of disease was identified in patients with idiopathic chronic pancreatitis. Pancreas tissues from patients and organ donors were collected consecutively at two US centers. Library prep was done by the immunoSEQ multiplex PCR assay. From pancreatic genomic DNA, the TCRbeta CDR3 region along with adjacent sequences was amplified and then sequenced. The source study handled its data this way. Repertoire diversity was assessed as a mean normalized Shannon-Wiener index, together with productive clonality and counts of productive rearrangements. Control and chronic pancreatitis repertoire metrics were compared with the nonparametric Mann-Whitney U test. CDR3beta sequences with identical amino acid composition and length across subjects were defined as shared clonotypes. TCRdb mirrors the immuneACCESS table, restricted to in-frame sequences. Some clones are absent from its copies; in checked studies, under half trace to an unresolved V gene, and the reason for the others is unknown. The DNA was the basis for D and trimming; V, J and clone size are from that table. For this sample the table gives fewer than 10,000 clones, of which around 75% were detected only once. 14% of the sample comes from the top ten.

The receptor's source is a human donor with chronic pancreatitis. Source material: pancreas tissue with idiopathic chronic pancreatitis. The sample's cell subset or site, from its label and the paper: chronic pancreatitis without an identified cause. The chain is made from TRBV6-2 or TRBV6-3 and TRBJ2-7; 9 of the junction bases match TRBD1. The CDR3 is CASSLRTGEGAYEQYF. At the DNA level, the sequence is TGTGCCAGCAGTCTACGGACAGGGGAGGGGGCCTACGAGCAGTACTTC.